This T cell receptor (beta chain) came from a study of blood T cell repertoires in COVID-19. The table came from immunoSEQ multiplex PCR; TCRdb's copy has only in-frame clones and leaves some out. The sample yields roughly 62,000 clones, approximately 79% seen once. Per the germline V gene, CDR1 is MNHEY and CDR2 is SVGAGI. The CDR3 spans 14 residues. V was clipped by 6 bases and J by 11 bases; unmatched bases: 13. This TCR came from an elderly woman with active or convalescent COVID-19. The sequencing sample was made of peripheral blood. The chain is built from TRBV6-5 and TRBJ1-5, with TRBD1 matching over 7 bases. The CDR3 loop reads CASRPTGTVGAQHF. Here the CDR3 DNA reads TGTGCCAGCAGACCGACAGGGACGGTAGGGGCCCAGCATTTT.